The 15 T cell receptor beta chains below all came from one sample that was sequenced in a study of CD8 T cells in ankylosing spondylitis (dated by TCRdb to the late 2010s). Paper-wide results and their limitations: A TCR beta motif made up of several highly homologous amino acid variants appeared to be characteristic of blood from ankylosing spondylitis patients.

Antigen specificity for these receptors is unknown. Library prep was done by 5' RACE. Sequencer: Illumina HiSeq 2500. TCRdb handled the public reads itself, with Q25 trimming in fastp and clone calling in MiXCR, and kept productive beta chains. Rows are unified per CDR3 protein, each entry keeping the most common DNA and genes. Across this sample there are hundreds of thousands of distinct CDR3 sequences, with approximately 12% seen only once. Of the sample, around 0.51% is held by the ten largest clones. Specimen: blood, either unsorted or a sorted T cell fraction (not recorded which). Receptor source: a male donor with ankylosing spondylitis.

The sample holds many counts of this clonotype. CDR3 sequence: CASLTDSYEQYF. The CDR3 nucleotides are TGTGCCAGCTTGACTGACTCCTACGAGCAGTACTTC. V usage is TRBV6-1 and J usage is TRBJ2-7; D remains ambiguous. The V end was cut by 8 bases, the J end by 0 bases, with 8 bases between. Germline CDR1 and CDR2: MNHNS and SASEGT. The CDR3 length is 12 residues.

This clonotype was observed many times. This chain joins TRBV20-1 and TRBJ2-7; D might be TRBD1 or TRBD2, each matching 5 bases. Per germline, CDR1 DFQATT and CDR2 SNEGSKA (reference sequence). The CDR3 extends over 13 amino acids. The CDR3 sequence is CSARGDYSYEQYF. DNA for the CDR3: TGCAGCGCCAGAGGGGATTACTCCTACGAGCAGTACTTC.

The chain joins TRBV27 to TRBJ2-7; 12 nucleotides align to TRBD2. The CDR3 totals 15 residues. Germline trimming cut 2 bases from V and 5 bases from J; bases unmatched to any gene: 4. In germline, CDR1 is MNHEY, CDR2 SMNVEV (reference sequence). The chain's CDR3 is CASSLQLAGGNEQYF. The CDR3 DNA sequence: TGTGCCAGCAGTTTACAACTAGCGGGAGGAAACGAGCAGTACTTC.

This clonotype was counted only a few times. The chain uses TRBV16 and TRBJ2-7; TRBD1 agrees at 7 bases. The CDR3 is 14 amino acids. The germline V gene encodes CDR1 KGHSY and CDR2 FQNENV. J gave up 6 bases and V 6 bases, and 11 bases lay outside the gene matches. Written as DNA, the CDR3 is TGTGCCAGCAGGCCAAGGGACAGCTTAGTCGAGCAGTACTTC. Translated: CASRPRDSLVEQYF.

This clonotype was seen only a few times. CDR3 region: CATSEGRWTEAFF. The CDR3 DNA follows: TGTGCCACCAGTGAGGGGAGGTGGACTGAAGCTTTCTTT. V and J are TRBV24-1 and TRBJ1-1; D unresolved. The CDR3 totals 13 residues. Looked up from germline, CDR1 is KGHDR and CDR2 is SFDVKD. V was shortened by 4 bases and J by 5 bases, with 10 bases between the two germline ends.

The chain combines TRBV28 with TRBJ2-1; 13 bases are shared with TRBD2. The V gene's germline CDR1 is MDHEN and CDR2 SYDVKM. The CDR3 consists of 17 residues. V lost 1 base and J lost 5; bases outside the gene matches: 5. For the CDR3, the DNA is TGTGCCAGCAGTTTATACGGACTAGCGGGGGATGACAATGAGCAGTTCTTC. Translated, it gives CASSLYGLAGDDNEQFF.

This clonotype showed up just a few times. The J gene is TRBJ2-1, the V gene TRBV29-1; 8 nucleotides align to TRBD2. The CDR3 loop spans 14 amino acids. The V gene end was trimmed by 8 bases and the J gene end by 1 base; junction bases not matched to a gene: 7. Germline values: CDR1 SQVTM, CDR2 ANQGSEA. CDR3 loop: CSLSAGESYNEQFF. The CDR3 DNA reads TGCAGCCTATCAGCGGGAGAATCCTACAATGAGCAGTTCTTC.

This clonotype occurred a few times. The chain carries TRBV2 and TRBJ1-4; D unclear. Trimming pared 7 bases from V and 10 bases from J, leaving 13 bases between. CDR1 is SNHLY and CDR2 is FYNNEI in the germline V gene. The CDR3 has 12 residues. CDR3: CASTLVSGKLFF. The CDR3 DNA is TGTGCCAGCACATTGGTATCGGGAAAACTGTTTTTT.

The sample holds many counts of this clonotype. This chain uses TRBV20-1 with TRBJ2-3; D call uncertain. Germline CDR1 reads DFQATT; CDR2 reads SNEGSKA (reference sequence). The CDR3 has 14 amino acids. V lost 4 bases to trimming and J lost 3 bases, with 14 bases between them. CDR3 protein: CSAKRTLITDTQYF. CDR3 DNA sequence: TGCAGTGCTAAAAGGACCCTCATTACAGATACGCAGTATTTT.

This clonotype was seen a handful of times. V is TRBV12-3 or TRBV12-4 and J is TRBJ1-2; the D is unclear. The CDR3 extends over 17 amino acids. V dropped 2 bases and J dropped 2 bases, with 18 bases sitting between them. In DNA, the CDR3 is TGTGCCAGCAGTTTAATGTGGACGGACGACCGGAACTATGGCTACACCTTC. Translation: CASSLMWTDDRNYGYTF.

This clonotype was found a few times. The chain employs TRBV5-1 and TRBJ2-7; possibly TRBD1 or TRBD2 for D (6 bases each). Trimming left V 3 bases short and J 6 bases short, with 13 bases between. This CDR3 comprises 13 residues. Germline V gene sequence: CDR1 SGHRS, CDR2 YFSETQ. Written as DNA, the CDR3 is TGCGCCAGCAGCTGGGGGGCGACTGGCGAGCAGTACTTC. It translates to CASSWGATGEQYF.

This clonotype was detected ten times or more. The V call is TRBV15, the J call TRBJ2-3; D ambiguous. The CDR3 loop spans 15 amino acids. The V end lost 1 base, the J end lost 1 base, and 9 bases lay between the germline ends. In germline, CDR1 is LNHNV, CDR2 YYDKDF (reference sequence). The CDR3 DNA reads TGTGCCACCAGCAGAGCATCCCGGGGCACAGATACGCAGTATTTT. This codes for CATSRASRGTDTQYF.

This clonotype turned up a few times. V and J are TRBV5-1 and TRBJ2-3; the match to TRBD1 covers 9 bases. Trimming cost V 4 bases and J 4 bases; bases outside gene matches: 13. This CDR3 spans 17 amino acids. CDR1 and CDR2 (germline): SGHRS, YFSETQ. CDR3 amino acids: CASSPAARGQGSDTQYF. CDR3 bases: TGCGCCAGCAGCCCGGCCGCCCGGGGACAGGGATCAGATACGCAGTATTTT.

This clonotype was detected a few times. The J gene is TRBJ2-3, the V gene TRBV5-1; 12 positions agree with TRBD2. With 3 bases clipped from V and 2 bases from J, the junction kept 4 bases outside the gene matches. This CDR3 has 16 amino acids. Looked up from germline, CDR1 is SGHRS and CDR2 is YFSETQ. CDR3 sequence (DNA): TGCGCCAGCAGCTCCGGACTAGCGGGGCTCACAGATACGCAGTATTTT. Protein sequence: CASSSGLAGLTDTQYF.

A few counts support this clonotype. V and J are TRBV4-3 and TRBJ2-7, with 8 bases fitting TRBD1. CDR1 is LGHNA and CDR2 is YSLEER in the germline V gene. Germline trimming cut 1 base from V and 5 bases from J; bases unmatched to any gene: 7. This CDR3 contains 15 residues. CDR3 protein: CASSQGGQEADEQYF. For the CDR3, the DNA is TGCGCCAGCAGCCAAGGGGGACAGGAAGCGGACGAGCAGTACTTC.